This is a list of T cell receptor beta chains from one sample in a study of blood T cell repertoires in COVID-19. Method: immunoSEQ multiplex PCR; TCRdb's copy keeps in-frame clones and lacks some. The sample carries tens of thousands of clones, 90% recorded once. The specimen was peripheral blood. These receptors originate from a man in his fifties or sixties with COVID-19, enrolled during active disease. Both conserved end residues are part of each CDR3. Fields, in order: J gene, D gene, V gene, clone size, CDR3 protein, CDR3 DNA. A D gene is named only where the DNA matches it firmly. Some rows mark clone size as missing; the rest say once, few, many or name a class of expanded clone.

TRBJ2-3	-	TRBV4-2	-	CASSQDQGRHGTDTQYF	TGTGCCAGCAGCCAAGATCAGGGGAGACACGGCACAGATACGCAGTATTTT
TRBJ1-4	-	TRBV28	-	CATRWGPNEKLFF	TGTGCCACCAGATGGGGGCCCAATGAAAAACTGTTTTTT
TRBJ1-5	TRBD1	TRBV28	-	CASSLGQGTGFSNQPQHF	TGTGCCAGCAGTTTAGGACAGGGGACTGGCTTTAGCAATCAGCCCCAGCATTTT
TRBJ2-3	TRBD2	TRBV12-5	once	CASGQGLAGAEDTQYF	TGTGCTAGTGGTCAGGGACTAGCGGGAGCGGAAGATACGCAGTATTTT
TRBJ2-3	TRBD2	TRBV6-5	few	CASSYGLAADTQYF	TGTGCCAGCAGTTACGGACTAGCGGCAGATACGCAGTATTTT
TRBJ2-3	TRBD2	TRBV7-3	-	CASSYSGPTLTDTQYF	TGTGCCAGCAGCTATAGCGGGCCTACTCTCACAGATACGCAGTATTTT
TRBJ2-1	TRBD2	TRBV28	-	CASSSRLAGPGGEQFF	TGTGCCAGCAGTTCCCGACTAGCGGGGCCGGGGGGAGAGCAGTTCTTC
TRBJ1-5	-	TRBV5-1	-	CASSLTGNQPQHF	TGCGCCAGCAGCTTGACAGGCAATCAGCCCCAGCATTTT
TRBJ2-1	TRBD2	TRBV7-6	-	CASSYGLAGTSGNEQFF	TGTGCCAGCAGCTACGGACTAGCGGGAACCTCGGGGAATGAGCAGTTCTTC
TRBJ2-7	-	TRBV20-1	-	CSASGGINSYEQYF	TGCAGTGCTAGTGGCGGGATCAACTCCTACGAGCAGTACTTC
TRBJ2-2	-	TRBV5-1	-	CASSLDPSLNTGELFF	TGCGCCAGCAGCTTGGATCCTAGTCTGAACACCGGGGAGCTGTTTTTT
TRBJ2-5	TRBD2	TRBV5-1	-	CASSPNPGGGLGETQYF	TGCGCCAGCAGCCCCAACCCGGGGGGGGGCTTGGGAGAGACCCAGTACTTC
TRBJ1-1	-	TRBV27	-	CASRLNRNTEAFF	TGTGCCAGCAGACTGAACAGGAACACTGAAGCTTTCTTT
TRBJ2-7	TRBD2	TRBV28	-	CASTVYGLAGRSSYEQYF	TGTGCCAGCACCGTTTATGGCCTAGCGGGAAGAAGCTCCTACGAGCAGTACTTC
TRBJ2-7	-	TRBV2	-	CASSERRTSYEQYF	TGTGCCAGCAGTGAGCGGAGGACCTCCTACGAGCAGTACTTC
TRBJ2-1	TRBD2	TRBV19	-	CASSTTSGTYNEQFF	TGTGCCAGTAGTACCACTAGCGGGACCTACAATGAGCAGTTCTTC
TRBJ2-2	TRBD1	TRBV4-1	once	CASSHVPGQSLGTGELFF	TGCGCCAGCAGCCACGTACCGGGACAGAGTTTAGGCACCGGGGAGCTGTTTTTT
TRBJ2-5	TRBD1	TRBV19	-	CASRQGSKETQYF	TGTGCCAGTCGACAGGGGAGCAAAGAGACCCAGTACTTC
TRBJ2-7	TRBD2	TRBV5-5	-	CASSLRLAGVYEQYF	TGTGCCAGCAGCTTGCGGCTAGCGGGAGTATACGAGCAGTACTTC
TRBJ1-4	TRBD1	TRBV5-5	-	CASSFVGQGARKLFF	TGTGCCAGCAGCTTTGTAGGACAGGGGGCGCGGAAACTGTTTTTT
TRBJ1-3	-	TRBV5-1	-	CASSLTTRNRGNTIYF	TGCGCCAGCAGCTTGACAACCAGAAACAGGGGAAACACCATATATTTT
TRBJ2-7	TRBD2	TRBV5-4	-	CASSLRGEGPNEQYF	TGTGCCAGCAGCTTGCGGGGGGAGGGCCCCAACGAGCAGTACTTC
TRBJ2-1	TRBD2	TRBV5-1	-	CASSPGLVYNNEQFF	TGCGCCAGCAGCCCGGGACTAGTGTACAACAATGAGCAGTTCTTC
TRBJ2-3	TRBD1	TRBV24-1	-	CATKTDRAVGHTQYF	TGTGCCACCAAGACCGACAGGGCCGTCGGGCATACGCAGTATTTT
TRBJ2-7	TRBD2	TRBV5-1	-	CASSLWLAGGISYEQYF	TGCGCCAGCAGCTTGTGGCTAGCGGGAGGAATCTCCTACGAGCAGTACTTC
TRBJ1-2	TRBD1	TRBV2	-	CASRATGGLYGYTF	TGTGCCAGCAGAGCAACAGGGGGCTTATATGGCTACACCTTC
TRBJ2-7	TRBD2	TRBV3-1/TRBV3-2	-	CASSPGGVAPYEQYF	TGTGCCAGCAGCCCCGGGGGGGTGGCTCCCTACGAGCAGTACTTC
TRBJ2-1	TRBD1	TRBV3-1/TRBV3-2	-	CASSQRTGDNEQFF	TGTGCCAGCAGCCAAAGGACAGGGGACAATGAGCAGTTCTTC
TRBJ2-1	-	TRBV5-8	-	CASKWGSGGAYNEQFF	TGTGCCAGCAAATGGGGGTCGGGGGGCGCTTACAATGAGCAGTTCTTC
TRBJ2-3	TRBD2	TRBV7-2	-	CASSSGERGRAGGADTQYF	TGTGCCAGCAGCTCCGGGGAACGAGGTCGTGCGGGAGGGGCAGATACGCAGTATTTT
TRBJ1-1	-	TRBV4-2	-	CASSQDWGVAFF	TGTGCCAGCAGCCAAGATTGGGGGGTAGCTTTCTTT
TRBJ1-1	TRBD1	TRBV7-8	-	CASSHAGQRNTEAFF	TGTGCCAGCAGCCACGCGGGACAGAGAAACACTGAAGCTTTCTTT
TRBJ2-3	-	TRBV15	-	CATSRDQRGSQYF	TGTGCCACCAGCAGAGATCAAAGGGGCTCGCAGTATTTT
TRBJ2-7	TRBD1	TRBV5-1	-	CASSLFQGAVGNYEQYF	TGCGCCAGCAGCTTGTTTCAGGGGGCGGTCGGAAACTACGAGCAGTACTTC
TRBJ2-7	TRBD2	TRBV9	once	CASAKTSGRATYEQYF	TGTGCCAGCGCAAAGACTAGCGGGAGGGCTACCTACGAGCAGTACTTC
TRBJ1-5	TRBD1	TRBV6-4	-	CASSVRGQPPYSNQPQHF	TGTGCCAGCAGTGTAAGGGGGCAACCTCCGTATAGCAATCAGCCCCAGCATTTT
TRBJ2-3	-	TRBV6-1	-	CASSEAQLITDTQYF	TGTGCCAGCAGTGAAGCACAACTAATCACAGATACGCAGTATTTT
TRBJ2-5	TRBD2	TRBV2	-	CASSEATTGAAGTSNF	TGTGCCAGCAGTGAAGCCACAACAGGGGCCGCCGGGACTAGCAACTTC
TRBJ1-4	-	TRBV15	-	CATSRDEDEKLFF	TGTGCCACCAGCAGAGATGAGGATGAAAAACTGTTTTTT
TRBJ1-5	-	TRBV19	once	CASSTQISNQPQHF	TGTGCCAGTAGTACCCAAATTAGCAATCAGCCCCAGCATTTT
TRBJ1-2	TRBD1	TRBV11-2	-	CASSLVRTGLGYTF	TGTGCCAGCAGCTTAGTGCGGACAGGTCTTGGCTACACCTTC
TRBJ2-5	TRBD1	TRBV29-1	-	CSADRGSETQYF	TGCAGCGCCGACAGGGGGTCAGAGACCCAGTACTTC
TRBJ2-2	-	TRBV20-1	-	CSASRRGHTGELFF	TGCAGTGCTAGTAGGAGGGGACACACCGGGGAGCTGTTTTTT
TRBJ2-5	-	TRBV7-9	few	CASSLSGAETQYF	TGTGCCAGCAGCTTAAGCGGAGCAGAGACCCAGTACTTC
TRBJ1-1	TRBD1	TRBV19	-	CASRRQGQNTEAFF	TGTGCCAGTAGGCGACAGGGTCAGAACACTGAAGCTTTCTTT
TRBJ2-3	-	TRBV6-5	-	CASSLTGGASDTQYF	TGTGCCAGCAGCCTCACGGGGGGCGCGTCAGATACGCAGTATTTT
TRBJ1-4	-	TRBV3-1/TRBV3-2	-	CASSQDLGGEKLFF	TGTGCCAGCAGCCAAGATCTAGGGGGAGAAAAACTGTTTTTT
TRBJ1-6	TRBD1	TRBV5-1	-	CASSFSPGQGRGNSPLHF	TGCGCCAGCAGCTTTTCTCCGGGACAGGGAAGGGGTAATTCACCCCTCCACTTT
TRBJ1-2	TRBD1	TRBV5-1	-	CASSKTGTGANYGYTF	TGCGCCAGCAGCAAGACCGGGACAGGGGCTAACTATGGCTACACCTTC
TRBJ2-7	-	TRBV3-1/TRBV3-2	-	CASSLRYEQYF	TGTGCCAGCAGCCTCAGATACGAGCAGTACTTC
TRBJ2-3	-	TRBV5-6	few	CASSATTYTDTQYF	TGTGCCAGCAGCGCGACTACTTATACAGATACGCAGTATTTT
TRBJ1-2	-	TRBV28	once	CASSYPAGGYGYTF	TGTGCCAGCAGTTACCCCGCGGGTGGTTATGGCTACACCTTC
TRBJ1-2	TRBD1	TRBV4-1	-	CASSNLQGVWGYTF	TGCGCCAGCAGCAACTTACAGGGGGTTTGGGGCTACACCTTC
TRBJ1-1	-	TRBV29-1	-	CSVGGLGTEAFF	TGCAGCGTTGGCGGACTGGGCACTGAAGCTTTCTTT